The text below deals with one T cell receptor (beta chain). The antigen is unknown. This entry comes from a study of lymphopenia after photon versus proton radiotherapy. Study results and limitations: Only patients who died were analyzed for survival; proton advantage is unproven. Proton therapy kept repertoires fairly stable, unlike photons, which gained effector/memory cells. Oligoclonal CD8+ Temra expansion after nadir drove photon patients' diversity drop.

Profiling relied on immunoSEQ multiplex PCR, and the TCRdb table lists in-frame clones only, not all of them. The data hold 30,000 or so clones, with around 87% observed a single time. V was clipped by 2 bases and J by 0 bases, with 11 bases between them. Germline values: CDR1 MNHEY, CDR2 SMNVEV (reference sequence). The CDR3 contains 16 residues. The genes are TRBV27 and TRBJ2-1, with no clear D. The sequence came from an older woman with cholangiocarcinoma. Some clones in this sample may be carry-over from other donors' samples. Sequencing was performed on peripheral blood, taken from a patient treated with proton-based radiotherapy. Written as DNA, the CDR3 is TGTGCCAGCAGTTTAAGGTACGGCAGCTCCTACAATGAGCAGTTCTTC. It encodes CASSLRYGSSYNEQFF.